This T cell receptor beta chain was obtained from a study of cytomegalovirus exposure and HLA in healthy donors. Germline assignment: CDR1 SNHLY and CDR2 FYNNEI. The CDR3 loop spans 18 amino acids. The V gene end was trimmed by 0 bases and the J gene end by 5 bases; junction bases not matched to a gene: 14. Donors were ostensibly healthy at sampling, although undocumented immune exposures were probable. Of note for this clone: The antigen is undetermined.

The PCR employed 60 Vbeta primers together with 13 Jbeta primers. Clones were read by immunoSEQ multiplex PCR, and TCRdb kept only the in-frame ones, dropping some. The sample contains around 96,000 clones, 55% to 75% of which appear only once. Study outcomes and limitations: In vitro confirmation showed a few CMV-associated chains to be CMV antigen specific.

The V gene is TRBV2, the J gene TRBJ2-7, with 9 bases lining up with TRBD2. Material for sequencing was PBMCs. The sequence derives from a man between 60 and 75 years old in good health and CMV-seronegative. The CDR3 bases are TGTGCCAGCAGTGAAGCAGTTTGGGTAGCGGGAGTGAGCCACGAGCAGTACTTC. This gives the protein CASSEAVWVAGVSHEQYF. Full variable domain (remainder filled in from reference TRBV2 and TRBJ2-7): EPEVTQTPSHQVTQMGQEVILRCVPISNHLYFYWYRQILGQKVEFLVSFYNNEISEKSEIFDDQFSVERPDGSNFTLKIRSTKLEDSAMYFCASSEAVWVAGVSHEQYFGPGTRLTVT.